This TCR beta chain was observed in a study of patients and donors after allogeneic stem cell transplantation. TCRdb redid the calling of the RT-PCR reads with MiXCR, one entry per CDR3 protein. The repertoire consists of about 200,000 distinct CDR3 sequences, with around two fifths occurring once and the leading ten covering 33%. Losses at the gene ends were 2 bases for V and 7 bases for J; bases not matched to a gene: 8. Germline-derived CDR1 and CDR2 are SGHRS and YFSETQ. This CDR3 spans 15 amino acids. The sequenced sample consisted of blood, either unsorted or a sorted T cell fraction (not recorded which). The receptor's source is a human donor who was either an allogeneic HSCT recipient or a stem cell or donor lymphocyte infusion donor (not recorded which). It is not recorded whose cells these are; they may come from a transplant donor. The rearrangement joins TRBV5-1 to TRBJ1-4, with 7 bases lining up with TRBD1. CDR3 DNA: TGCGCCAGCAGCTTTAATCCGCAGGGGGGTGAAAAACTGTTTTTT. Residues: CASSFNPQGGEKLFF. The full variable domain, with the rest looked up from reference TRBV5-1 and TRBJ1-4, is KAGVTQTPRYLIKTRGQQVTLSCSPISGHRSVSWYQQTPGQGLQFLFEYFSETQRNKGNFPGRFSGRQFSNSRSEMNVSTLELGDSALYLCASSFNPQGGEKLFFGSGTQLSVL.